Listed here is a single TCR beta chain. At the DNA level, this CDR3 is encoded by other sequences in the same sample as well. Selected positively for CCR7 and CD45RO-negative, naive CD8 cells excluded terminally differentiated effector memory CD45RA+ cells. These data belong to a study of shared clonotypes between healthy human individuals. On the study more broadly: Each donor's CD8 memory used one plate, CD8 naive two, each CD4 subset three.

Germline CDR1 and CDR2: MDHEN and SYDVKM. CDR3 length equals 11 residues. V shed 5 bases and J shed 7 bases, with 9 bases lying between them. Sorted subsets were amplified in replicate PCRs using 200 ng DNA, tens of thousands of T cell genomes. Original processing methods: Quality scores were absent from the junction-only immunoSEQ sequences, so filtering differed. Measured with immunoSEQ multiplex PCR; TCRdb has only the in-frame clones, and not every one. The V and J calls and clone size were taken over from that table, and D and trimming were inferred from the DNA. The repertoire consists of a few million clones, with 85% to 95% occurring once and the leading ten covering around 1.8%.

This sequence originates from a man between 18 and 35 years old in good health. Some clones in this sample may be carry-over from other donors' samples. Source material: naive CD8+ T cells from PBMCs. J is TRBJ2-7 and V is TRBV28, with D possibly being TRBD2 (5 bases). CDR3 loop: CASSPDYEQYF. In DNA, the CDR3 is TGTGCCAGCAGTCCCGACTATGAGCAGTACTTC.